The clone carrying this T cell receptor (beta chain) occurred a few times. Germline-derived CDR1 and CDR2 are WNHNN and SYGVQD (reference sequence). The germline V and J ends were trimmed by 3 bases and 7 bases, with 19 bases remaining between them. The CDR3 runs 16 residues. The sample originates from a study of blood T cell repertoires in COVID-19. Sequencing was performed with immunoSEQ multiplex PCR; in TCRdb, only in-frame clones are kept and a portion is missing. The repertoire holds tens of thousands of clones, with around nine tenths as singletons. Sequencing input: PBMCs or T cells enriched from blood (not recorded which). The rearrangement links TRBV10-1 to TRBJ1-5; tentative D call: TRBD1 (5 bases). The clonotype comes from a woman in her forties who had recovered from COVID-19. CDR3 sequence (DNA): TGCGCCAGCAGTGAAAAGAATCGGGGGACGGAGCAGCCCCAGCATTTT. Amino acid sequence: CASSEKNRGTEQPQHF.